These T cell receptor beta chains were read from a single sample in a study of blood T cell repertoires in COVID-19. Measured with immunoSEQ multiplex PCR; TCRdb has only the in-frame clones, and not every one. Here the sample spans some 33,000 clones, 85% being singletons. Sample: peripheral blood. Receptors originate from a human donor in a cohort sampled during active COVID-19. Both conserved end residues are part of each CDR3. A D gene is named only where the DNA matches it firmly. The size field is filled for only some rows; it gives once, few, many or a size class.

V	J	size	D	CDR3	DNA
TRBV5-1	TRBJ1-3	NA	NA	CASSAGGGTSGNTIYF	TGCGCCAGCAGCGCTGGGGGGGGCACCTCTGGAAACACCATATATTTT
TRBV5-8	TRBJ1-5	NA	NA	CASSSGGVQPQHF	TGTGCCAGCAGCTCGGGGGGCGTTCAGCCCCAGCATTTT
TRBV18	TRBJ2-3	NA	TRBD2	CASSPIGLAGITDTQYF	TGTGCCAGCTCACCCATAGGACTAGCGGGGATCACAGATACGCAGTATTTT
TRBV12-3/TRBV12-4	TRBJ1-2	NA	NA	CASSLTGYYGYTF	TGTGCCAGCAGTTTAACCGGGTACTATGGCTACACCTTC
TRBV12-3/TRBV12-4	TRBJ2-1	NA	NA	CASSPTSNEQFF	TGTGCCAGCAGTCCAACTAGCAATGAGCAGTTCTTC
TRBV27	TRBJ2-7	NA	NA	CASSLSGPQTSGAAYEQYF	TGTGCCAGCAGTTTATCGGGCCCACAGACCTCAGGGGCCGCCTACGAGCAGTACTTC
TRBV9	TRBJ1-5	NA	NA	CASSAGVVGNQPQHF	TGTGCCAGCAGCGCCGGGGTTGTAGGCAATCAGCCCCAGCATTTT
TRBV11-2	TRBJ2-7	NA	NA	CASSLEAGISYEQYF	TGTGCCAGCAGCTTAGAGGCCGGGATCTCCTACGAGCAGTACTTC
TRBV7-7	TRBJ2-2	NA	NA	CASSLTGTGELFF	TGTGCTAGCAGCCTAACAGGGACCGGGGAGCTGTTTTTT
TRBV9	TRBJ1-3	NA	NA	CASSAQYSRSSGNTIYF	TGTGCCAGCAGCGCGCAATACTCTCGTAGCTCTGGAAACACCATATATTTT
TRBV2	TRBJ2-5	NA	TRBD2	CASLISGGYQETQYF	TGTGCCAGCCTAATTAGCGGGGGGTACCAAGAGACCCAGTACTTC
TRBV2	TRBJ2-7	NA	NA	CASSVRAGREQYF	TGTGCCAGCAGTGTACGAGCAGGGAGGGAGCAGTACTTC
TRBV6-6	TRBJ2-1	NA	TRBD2	CASSLRPGLAGGRNEQFF	TGTGCCAGCAGTCTCAGACCGGGACTAGCGGGAGGTCGGAATGAGCAGTTCTTC
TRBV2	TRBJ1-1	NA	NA	CASSGGGTLNTEAFF	TGTGCCAGCAGTGGTGGAGGGACGTTGAACACTGAAGCTTTCTTT
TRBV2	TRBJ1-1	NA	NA	CASSELNLNTEAFF	TGTGCCAGCAGTGAGCTAAATTTGAACACTGAAGCTTTCTTT
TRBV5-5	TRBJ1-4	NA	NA	CASSLGGESVEKLFF	TGTGCCAGCAGCTTGGGTGGGGAGTCGGTAGAAAAACTGTTTTTT
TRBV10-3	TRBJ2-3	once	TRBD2	CAIQTSGRTDTQYF	TGTGCCATTCAGACTAGCGGGAGAACAGATACGCAGTATTTT
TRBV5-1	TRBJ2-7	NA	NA	CASSLGGVEQYF	TGCGCCAGCAGCTTGGGCGGGGTCGAGCAGTACTTC
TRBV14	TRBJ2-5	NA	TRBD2	CASSQDGVTSGAPRGETQYF	TGTGCCAGCAGCCAAGATGGCGTGACTAGCGGGGCTCCCCGAGGGGAGACCCAGTACTTC
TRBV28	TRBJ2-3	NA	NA	CASRPTGYTDTQYF	TGTGCCAGCAGACCTACAGGGTACACAGATACGCAGTATTTT
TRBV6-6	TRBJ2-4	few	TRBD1	CASSPLRTGGIYIQYF	TGTGCCAGCAGCCCATTACGGACAGGGGGCATATACATTCAGTACTTC
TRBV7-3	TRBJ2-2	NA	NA	CASSTITNTGELFF	TGTGCCAGCAGCACCATCACTAACACCGGGGAGCTGTTTTTT
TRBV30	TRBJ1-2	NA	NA	CAWSVPGFLTF	TGTGCCTGGAGTGTACCCGGGTTTCTCACCTTC
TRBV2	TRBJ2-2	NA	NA	CASSAYLEGTGELFF	TGTGCCAGCAGTGCCTATCTGGAGGGTACCGGGGAGCTGTTTTTT
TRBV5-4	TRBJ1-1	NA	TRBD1	CASRYDRAGTEAFF	TGTGCCAGCAGATATGACAGGGCAGGGACTGAAGCTTTCTTT
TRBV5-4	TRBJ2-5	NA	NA	CASSWAGQAEETQYF	TGTGCCAGCAGCTGGGCCGGTCAAGCGGAAGAGACCCAGTACTTC
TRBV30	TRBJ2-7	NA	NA	CAWSGTSSYEQYF	TGTGCCTGGTCGGGGACTTCCTCCTACGAGCAGTACTTC
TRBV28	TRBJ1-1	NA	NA	CASSLGEGVNTEAFF	TGTGCCAGCAGTTTAGGGGAGGGTGTGAACACTGAAGCTTTCTTT
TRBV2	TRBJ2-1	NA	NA	CASSPGGTPNNEQFF	TGTGCCAGCAGCCCAGGGGGGACTCCAAACAATGAGCAGTTCTTC
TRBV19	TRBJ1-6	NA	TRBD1	CASSPTGVQSPLHF	TGTGCCAGTAGCCCAACAGGGGTGCAATCACCCCTCCACTTT
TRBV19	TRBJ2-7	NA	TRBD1	CASRGTVRDYYYEQYF	TGTGCCAGCAGAGGGACAGTTAGAGACTACTACTACGAGCAGTACTTC
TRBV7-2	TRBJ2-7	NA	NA	CASSLQGSSYEQYF	TGTGCCAGCAGCTTACAGGGGAGCTCCTACGAGCAGTACTTC
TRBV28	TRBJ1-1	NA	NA	CASSSTTATEAFF	TGTGCCAGCAGTTCCACGACAGCCACCGAAGCTTTCTTT
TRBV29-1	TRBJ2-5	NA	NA	CSVVGDSSRAQYF	TGCAGCGTTGTGGGGGACTCCTCCCGGGCCCAGTACTTC
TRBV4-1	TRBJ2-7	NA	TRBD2	CASSQEGLAGGLNEQYF	TGCGCCAGCAGCCAAGAGGGACTAGCGGGGGGGTTAAACGAGCAGTACTTC
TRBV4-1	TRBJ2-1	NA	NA	CASSPIPPGLNYNEQFF	TGCGCCAGCAGCCCAATCCCACCGGGACTGAACTACAATGAGCAGTTCTTC
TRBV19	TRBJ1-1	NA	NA	CASSTQAGAEAFF	TGTGCCAGTAGTACCCAAGCGGGGGCTGAAGCTTTCTTT
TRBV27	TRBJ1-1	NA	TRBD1	CASSLSQGEGYTEAFF	TGTGCCAGCAGTTTAAGTCAGGGGGAAGGGTACACTGAAGCTTTCTTT
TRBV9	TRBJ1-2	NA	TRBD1	CASTVGSGGYGYTF	TGTGCCAGCACCGTAGGGTCAGGGGGCTATGGCTACACCTTC
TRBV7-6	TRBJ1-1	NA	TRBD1	CASSLVGGQGRLNTEAFF	TGTGCCAGCAGCTTAGTAGGGGGACAGGGGCGGCTGAACACTGAAGCTTTCTTT
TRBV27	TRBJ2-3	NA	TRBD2	CASSPRLAGGTDTQYF	TGTGCCAGCAGTCCGAGACTAGCGGGGGGCACAGATACGCAGTATTTT
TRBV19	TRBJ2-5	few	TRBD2	CASSKAGVRETQYF	TGTGCCAGTAGTAAAGCGGGAGTGCGGGAGACCCAGTACTTC
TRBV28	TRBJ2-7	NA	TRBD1	CASRMGGDRGYEQYF	TGTGCCAGCAGAATGGGCGGGGACAGGGGCTACGAGCAGTACTTC
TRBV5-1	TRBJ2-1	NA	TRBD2	CASSPSRTSGHNEQFF	TGCGCCAGCAGCCCTTCCCGGACTAGCGGTCATAATGAGCAGTTCTTC
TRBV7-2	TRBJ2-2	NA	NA	CASSLGRGNTGELFF	TGTGCCAGCAGCTTAGGTCGGGGGAACACCGGGGAGCTGTTTTTT
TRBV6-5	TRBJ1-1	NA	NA	CASSYSEGWTEAFF	TGTGCCAGCAGTTACTCCGAGGGATGGACTGAAGCTTTCTTT
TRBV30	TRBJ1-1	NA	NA	CAWSVSRGEAFF	TGTGCCTGGAGTGTAAGCAGGGGAGAGGCTTTCTTT
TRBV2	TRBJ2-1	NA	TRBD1	CASSGTGTGDEQFF	TGTGCCAGCAGCGGGACCGGGACAGGCGATGAGCAGTTCTTC
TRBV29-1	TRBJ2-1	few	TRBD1	CSALDRVIYNEQFF	TGCAGCGCCTTGGACAGGGTTATCTACAATGAGCAGTTCTTC
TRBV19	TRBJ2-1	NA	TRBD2	CASSIEPLARSYNEQFF	TGTGCCAGTAGTATAGAACCACTAGCGCGGTCCTACAATGAGCAGTTCTTC
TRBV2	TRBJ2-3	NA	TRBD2	CASSETSGGGTDTQYF	TGTGCCAGCAGCGAGACTAGCGGAGGCGGCACAGATACGCAGTATTTT
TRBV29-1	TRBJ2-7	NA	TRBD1	CSVDFTGAGNEQYF	TGCAGCGTTGATTTCACAGGGGCTGGGAACGAGCAGTACTTC
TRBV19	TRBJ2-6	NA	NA	CASISQGEAGANVLTF	TGTGCCAGTATTTCACAGGGAGAAGCTGGGGCCAACGTCCTGACTTTC